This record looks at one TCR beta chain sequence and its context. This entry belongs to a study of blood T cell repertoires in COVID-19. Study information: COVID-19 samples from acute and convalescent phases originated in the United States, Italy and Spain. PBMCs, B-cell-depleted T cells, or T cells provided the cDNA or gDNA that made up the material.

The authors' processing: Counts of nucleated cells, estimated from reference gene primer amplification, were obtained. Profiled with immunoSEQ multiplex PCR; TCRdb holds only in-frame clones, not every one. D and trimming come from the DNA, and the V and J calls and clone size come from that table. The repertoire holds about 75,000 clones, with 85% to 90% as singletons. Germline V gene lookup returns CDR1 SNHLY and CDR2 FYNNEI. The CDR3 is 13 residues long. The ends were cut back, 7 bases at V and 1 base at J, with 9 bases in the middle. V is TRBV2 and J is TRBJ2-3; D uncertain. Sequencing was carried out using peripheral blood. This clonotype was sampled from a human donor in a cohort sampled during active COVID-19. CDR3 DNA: TGTGCCAGCACTACTGCGGGCACAGATACGCAGTATTTT. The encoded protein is CASTTAGTDTQYF.